The rows below give T cell receptor beta chains drawn from one sample of a study of T cells in Graves' hyperthyroidism and ophthalmopathy. TCRdb re-called the multiplex PCR reads through MiXCR, storing one row per CDR3 protein. The sample consists of approximately 870,000 distinct CDR3 sequences, about 38% of them appearing once. Sequencing was done on a sample of blood. Receptors were obtained from a man aged 18 to 30 with Graves' hyperthyroidism. The CDR3 runs from the conserved cysteine through the conserved F or W. Fields, in order: CDR3 protein, CDR3 DNA, V gene, CDR3 length, clone size, J gene, D gene. The D gene is left open where the match is weak. Not every row has a clone size; where given, it reads once, few, many or a size class.

CDR3: CASSGERTGAESEAFF
DNA: TGTGCCAGTAGTGGGGAGAGGACAGGGGCGGAATCTGAAGCTTTCTTT
V: TRBV9
length: 16
size: -
J: TRBJ1-1
D: TRBD1

CDR3: CASSIGTGGQNSF
DNA: TGTGCCAGTAGTATTGGCACAGGGGGCCAAAACTCTTTT
V: TRBV19
length: 13
size: many
J: TRBJ1-5
D: TRBD1

CDR3: CASRETATYNQPQHF
DNA: TGTGCCAGCAGGGAGACAGCAACCTACAATCAGCCCCAGCATTTT
V: TRBV2
length: 15
size: many
J: TRBJ1-5
D: -

CDR3: CASSLVTGEPNEKLFF
DNA: TGTGCCAGCAGCTTAGTCACAGGGGAGCCTAATGAAAAACTGTTTTTT
V: TRBV11-2
length: 16
size: -
J: TRBJ1-4
D: TRBD1

CDR3: CAISGFQTDSNTEAFF
DNA: TGTGCCATCAGTGGGTTCCAAACAGATTCTAACACTGAAGCTTTCTTT
V: TRBV10-3
length: 16
size: -
J: TRBJ1-1
D: -

CDR3: CASSLGQQHYGYTF
DNA: TGTGCCAGCAGTTTGGGGCAGCAGCATTATGGCTACACCTTC
V: TRBV25-1
length: 14
size: -
J: TRBJ1-2
D: -

CDR3: CASSQPRTGGYEQYF
DNA: TGTGCCAGCAGCCAGCCTCGGACAGGGGGCTACGAGCAGTACTTC
V: TRBV7-8
length: 15
size: few
J: TRBJ2-7
D: TRBD1

CDR3: CASSHKPTGLSGTEAFF
DNA: TGTGCCAGCAGCCACAAGCCTACAGGGCTCAGTGGCACTGAAGCTTTCTTT
V: TRBV7-9
length: 17
size: -
J: TRBJ1-1
D: -

CDR3: CSVMKSSSRGETQYF
DNA: TGCAGCGTCATGAAATCTAGCAGCCGGGGTGAGACCCAGTACTTC
V: TRBV29-1
length: 15
size: once
J: TRBJ2-5
D: -

CDR3: CASSEEHRVWELFF
DNA: TGTGCCAGCAGTGAAGAACACAGGGTCTGGGAGCTGTTTTTT
V: TRBV2
length: 14
size: -
J: TRBJ2-2
D: -

CDR3: CASSLAPGPNQPQHF
DNA: TGCGCCAGCAGCTTGGCCCCCGGACCCAATCAGCCCCAGCATTTT
V: TRBV5-1
length: 15
size: -
J: TRBJ1-5
D: -

CDR3: CASSLSVETEAFF
DNA: TGTGCCAGCAGTTTAAGCGTCGAGACTGAAGCTTTCTTT
V: TRBV27
length: 13
size: -
J: TRBJ1-1
D: -

CDR3: CASRSLGLGANVLTF
DNA: TGCGCCAGCCGTAGTTTGGGGCTTGGGGCCAACGTCCTGACTTTC
V: TRBV28
length: 15
size: once
J: TRBJ2-6
D: -

CDR3: CASSLTNGSRDEQYF
DNA: TGTGCCAGCAGCTTAACGAACGGGAGTCGGGACGAGCAGTACTTC
V: TRBV7-3
length: 15
size: -
J: TRBJ2-7
D: -

CDR3: CASTPPGLTLYGYTF
DNA: TGTGCCAGCACCCCCCCAGGGTTAACCCTTTATGGCTACACCTTC
V: TRBV2
length: 15
size: many
J: TRBJ1-2
D: -

CDR3: CASALGRGELFF
DNA: TGTGCTAGTGCCCTCGGTCGCGGGGAGCTGTTTTTT
V: TRBV12-3/TRBV12-4
length: 12
size: -
J: TRBJ2-2
D: -

CDR3: CASSLDQLRNTEAFF
DNA: TGCGCCAGCAGCTTGGACCAGCTGAGGAACACTGAAGCTTTCTTT
V: TRBV5-1
length: 15
size: few
J: TRBJ1-1
D: -

CDR3: CASSPRDRVQETQYF
DNA: TGTGCCAGCAGCCCCCGGGACAGAGTCCAAGAGACCCAGTACTTC
V: TRBV12-3/TRBV12-4
length: 15
size: few
J: TRBJ2-5
D: TRBD1

CDR3: CATSVYRGENTEAFF
DNA: TGTGCCACCAGCGTCTACAGGGGAGAGAACACTGAAGCTTTCTTT
V: TRBV15
length: 15
size: many
J: TRBJ1-1
D: TRBD1

CDR3: CSVQDGGAYEQYF
DNA: TGCAGCGTGCAGGACGGGGGCGCCTACGAGCAGTACTTC
V: TRBV29-1
length: 13
size: -
J: TRBJ2-7
D: -

CDR3: CSVGYSLNTGELFF
DNA: TGCAGCGTTGGGTATAGCCTGAACACCGGGGAGCTGTTTTTT
V: TRBV29-1
length: 14
size: many
J: TRBJ2-2
D: -

CDR3: CSVEDERNHYEQYF
DNA: TGCAGCGTTGAAGATGAGCGGAACCACTACGAGCAGTACTTC
V: TRBV29-1
length: 14
size: -
J: TRBJ2-7
D: -

CDR3: CASNRGGTYEQYF
DNA: TGTGCCAGCAACAGGGGGGGGACCTACGAGCAGTACTTC
V: TRBV2
length: 13
size: many
J: TRBJ2-7
D: -

CDR3: CASSVEGAGIGETQYF
DNA: TGTGCCAGCAGCGTAGAAGGGGCAGGGATCGGAGAGACCCAGTACTTC
V: TRBV9
length: 16
size: many
J: TRBJ2-5
D: -

CDR3: CASSQEVRSSYEQYF
DNA: TGTGCCAGCAGCCAAGAGGTCCGGAGCTCCTACGAGCAGTACTTC
V: TRBV7-2
length: 15
size: -
J: TRBJ2-7
D: -

CDR3: CASSMSVLNTEAFF
DNA: TGTGCCAGTAGTATGTCGGTGTTGAACACTGAAGCTTTCTTT
V: TRBV19
length: 14
size: many
J: TRBJ1-1
D: -

CDR3: CASTFGVGGGFF
DNA: TGTGCCAGCACCTTCGGGGTCGGGGGGGGGTTTTTT
V: TRBV7-3
length: 12
size: -
J: TRBJ2-2
D: TRBD2

CDR3: CASSWGQTTGELFF
DNA: TGTGCCAGCAGTTGGGGACAGACCACCGGGGAGCTGTTTTTT
V: TRBV6-5
length: 14
size: -
J: TRBJ2-2
D: TRBD1

CDR3: CASSLTFGSIGTQYF
DNA: TGTGCCAGCAGCTTAACCTTCGGGAGCATCGGGACCCAGTACTTC
V: TRBV7-9
length: 15
size: many
J: TRBJ2-5
D: -

CDR3: CASSIRGNTIYF
DNA: TGTGCCAGTAGTATTCGAGGAAACACCATATATTTT
V: TRBV19
length: 12
size: many
J: TRBJ1-3
D: -

CDR3: CSVEAGGTYEQYF
DNA: TGCAGCGTTGAAGCGGGAGGGACCTACGAGCAGTACTTC
V: TRBV29-1
length: 13
size: -
J: TRBJ2-7
D: TRBD2

CDR3: CASSGSWPGAAFF
DNA: TGCGCCAGCAGTGGGTCCTGGCCCGGGGCGGCTTTCTTT
V: TRBV10-2
length: 13
size: -
J: TRBJ1-1
D: -

CDR3: CSARLGGGSGELFF
DNA: TGCAGTGCTAGGCTAGGGGGGGGATCCGGGGAGCTGTTTTTT
V: TRBV20-1
length: 14
size: few
J: TRBJ2-2
D: -

CDR3: CASSLDPAGVETQYF
DNA: TGTGCCAGCAGCTTAGATCCAGCGGGAGTTGAGACCCAGTACTTC
V: TRBV7-2
length: 15
size: -
J: TRBJ2-5
D: TRBD2

CDR3: CSVGTAEKLFF
DNA: TGCAGCGTTGGTACGGCTGAAAAACTGTTTTTT
V: TRBV29-1
length: 11
size: few
J: TRBJ1-4
D: -

CDR3: CASSEGRQEKLFF
DNA: TGTGCCAGCAGTGAAGGTCGGCAGGAAAAACTGTTTTTT
V: TRBV2
length: 13
size: many
J: TRBJ1-4
D: -

CDR3: CASSDGGRGNTEAFF
DNA: TGTGCCAGCAGTGACGGCGGGAGGGGGAACACTGAAGCTTTCTTT
V: TRBV5-8
length: 15
size: -
J: TRBJ1-1
D: -

CDR3: CASSRGLYQPQHF
DNA: TGTGCCAGCAGTCGGGGGCTTTATCAGCCCCAGCATTTT
V: TRBV7-9
length: 13
size: many
J: TRBJ1-5
D: -

CDR3: CASHGQEVQPQHF
DNA: TGTGCCAGCCACGGACAGGAAGTCCAGCCCCAGCATTTT
V: TRBV6-1
length: 13
size: -
J: TRBJ1-5
D: TRBD1

CDR3: CASSLDSGATEAFF
DNA: TGTGCCAGCAGCTTAGATTCGGGGGCCACTGAAGCTTTCTTT
V: TRBV7-2
length: 14
size: -
J: TRBJ1-1
D: -

CDR3: CASSTRYEGEDEKLFF
DNA: TGCGCCAGCAGCACCCGCTACGAGGGGGAAGATGAAAAACTGTTTTTT
V: TRBV5-1
length: 16
size: -
J: TRBJ1-4
D: -

CDR3: CAISESYFRTGDTGELFF
DNA: TGTGCCATCAGTGAGTCGTATTTTAGGACAGGGGACACCGGGGAGCTGTTTTTT
V: TRBV10-3
length: 18
size: few
J: TRBJ2-2
D: TRBD1

CDR3: CASQSRQGREETQYF
DNA: TGTGCCAGCCAGTCAAGACAGGGGAGGGAAGAGACCCAGTACTTC
V: TRBV5-5
length: 15
size: -
J: TRBJ2-5
D: -

CDR3: CASSPVTGDGRTEAFF
DNA: TGTGCCAGCAGCCCTGTAACGGGGGACGGCCGGACTGAAGCTTTCTTT
V: TRBV7-9
length: 16
size: -
J: TRBJ1-1
D: -

CDR3: CASSMGYQETQYF
DNA: TGTGCCAGTAGTATGGGGTATCAAGAGACCCAGTACTTC
V: TRBV19
length: 13
size: few
J: TRBJ2-5
D: -

CDR3: CASSLPGGDSPLHF
DNA: TGTGCCAGCAGCTTACCAGGGGGCGATTCACCCCTCCACTTT
V: TRBV13
length: 14
size: many
J: TRBJ1-6
D: TRBD1

CDR3: CASSPTSGGTEAFF
DNA: TGTGCCAGCAGTCCGACTTCGGGAGGCACTGAAGCTTTCTTT
V: TRBV12-3/TRBV12-4
length: 14
size: many
J: TRBJ1-1
D: -

CDR3: CASSPPGGLKRAYEQYF
DNA: TGTGCCAGCAGCCCCCCGGGGGGCCTTAAAAGGGCCTACGAGCAGTACTTC
V: TRBV7-2
length: 17
size: -
J: TRBJ2-7
D: -

CDR3: CASSQEAGGFYEQYF
DNA: TGTGCCAGCAGCCAAGAGGCGGGAGGGTTTTACGAGCAGTACTTC
V: TRBV7-2
length: 15
size: few
J: TRBJ2-7
D: TRBD2